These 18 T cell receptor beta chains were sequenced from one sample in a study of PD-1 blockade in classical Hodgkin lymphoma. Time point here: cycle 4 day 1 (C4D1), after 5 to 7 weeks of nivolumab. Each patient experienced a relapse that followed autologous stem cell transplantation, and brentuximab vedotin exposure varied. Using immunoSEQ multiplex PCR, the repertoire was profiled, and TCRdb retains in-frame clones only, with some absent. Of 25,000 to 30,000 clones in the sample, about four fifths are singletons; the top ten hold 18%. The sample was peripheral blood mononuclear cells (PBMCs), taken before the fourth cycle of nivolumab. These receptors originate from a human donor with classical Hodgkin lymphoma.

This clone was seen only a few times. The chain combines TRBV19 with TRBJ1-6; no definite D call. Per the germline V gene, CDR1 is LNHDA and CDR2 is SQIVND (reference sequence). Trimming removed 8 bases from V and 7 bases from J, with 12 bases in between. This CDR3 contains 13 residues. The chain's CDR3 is CASEAEWNSPLHF. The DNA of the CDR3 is TGTGCCAGTGAGGCGGAATGGAATTCACCCCTCCACTTT.

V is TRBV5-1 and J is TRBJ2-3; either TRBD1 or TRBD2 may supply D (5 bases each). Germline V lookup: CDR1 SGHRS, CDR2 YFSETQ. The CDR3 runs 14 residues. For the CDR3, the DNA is TGCGGCAGTAGAGGGACGGAAGCGTCAGATACGCAGTATTTT. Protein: CGSRGTEASDTQYF.

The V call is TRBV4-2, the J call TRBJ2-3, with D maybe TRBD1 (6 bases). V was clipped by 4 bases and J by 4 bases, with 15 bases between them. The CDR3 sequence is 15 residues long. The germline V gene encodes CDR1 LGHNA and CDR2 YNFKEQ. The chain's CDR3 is CASSPRQGRADTQYF. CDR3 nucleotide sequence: TGTGCCAGCAGCCCCCGTCAGGGGCGGGCAGATACGCAGTATTTT.

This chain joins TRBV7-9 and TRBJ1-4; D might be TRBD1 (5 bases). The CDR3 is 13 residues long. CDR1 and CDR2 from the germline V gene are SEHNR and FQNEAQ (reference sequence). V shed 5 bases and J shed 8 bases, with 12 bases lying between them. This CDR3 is CASSGQGEEKLFF. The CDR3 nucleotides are TGTGCCAGCAGCGGGCAGGGAGAAGAAAAACTGTTTTTT.

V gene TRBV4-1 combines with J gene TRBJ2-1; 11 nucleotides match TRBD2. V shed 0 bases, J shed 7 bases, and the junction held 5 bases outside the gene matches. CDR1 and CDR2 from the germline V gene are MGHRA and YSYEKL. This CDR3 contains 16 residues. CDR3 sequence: CASSQDWGLAANEQFF. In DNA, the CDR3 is TGCGCCAGCAGCCAAGATTGGGGACTAGCGGCAAATGAGCAGTTCTTC.

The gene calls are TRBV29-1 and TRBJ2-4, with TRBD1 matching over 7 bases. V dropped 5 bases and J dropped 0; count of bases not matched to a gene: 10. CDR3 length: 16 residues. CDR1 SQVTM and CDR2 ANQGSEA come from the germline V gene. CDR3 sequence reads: CSVTTGTDLAKNIQYF. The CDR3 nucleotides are TGCAGCGTTACGACGGGGACAGACCTAGCCAAAAACATTCAGTACTTC. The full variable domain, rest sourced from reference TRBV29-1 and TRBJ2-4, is SAVISQKPSRDICQRGTSLTIQCQVDSQVTMMFWYRQQPGQSLTLIATANQGSEATYESGFVIDKFPISRPNLTFSTLTVSNMSPEDSSIYLCSVTTGTDLAKNIQYFGAGTRLSVL.

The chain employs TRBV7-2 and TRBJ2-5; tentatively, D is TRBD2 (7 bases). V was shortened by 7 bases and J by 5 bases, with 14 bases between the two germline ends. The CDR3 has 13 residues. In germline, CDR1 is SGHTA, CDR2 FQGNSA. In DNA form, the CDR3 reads TGTGCCAGCACCAAGGGGGGGATTGAGACCCAGTACTTC. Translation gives CASTKGGIETQYF.

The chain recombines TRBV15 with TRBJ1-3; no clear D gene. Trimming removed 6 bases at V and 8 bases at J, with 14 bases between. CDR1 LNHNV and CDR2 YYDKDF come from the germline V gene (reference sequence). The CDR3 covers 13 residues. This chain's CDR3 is CATSTPNGDTIYF. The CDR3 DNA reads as TGTGCCACCAGTACTCCGAACGGGGACACCATATATTTT.

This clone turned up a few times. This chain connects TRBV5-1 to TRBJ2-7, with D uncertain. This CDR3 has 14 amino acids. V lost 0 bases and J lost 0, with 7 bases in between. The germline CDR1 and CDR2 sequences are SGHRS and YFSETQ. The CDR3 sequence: CASSLAMASYEQYF. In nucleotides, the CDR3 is TGCGCCAGCAGCTTGGCCATGGCCTCCTACGAGCAGTACTTC.

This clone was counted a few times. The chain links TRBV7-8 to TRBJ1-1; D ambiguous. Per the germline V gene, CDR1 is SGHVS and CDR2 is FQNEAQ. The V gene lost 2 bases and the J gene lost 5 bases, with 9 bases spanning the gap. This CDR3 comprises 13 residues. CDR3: CASSLTAQTEAFF. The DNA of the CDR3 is TGTGCCAGCAGCTTAACCGCTCAAACTGAAGCTTTCTTT. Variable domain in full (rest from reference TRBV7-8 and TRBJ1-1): GAGVSQSPRYKVAKRGQDVALRCDPISGHVSLFWYQQALGQGPEFLTYFQNEAQLDKSGLPSDRFFAERPEGSVSTLKIQRTQQEDSAVYLCASSLTAQTEAFFGQGTRLTVV.

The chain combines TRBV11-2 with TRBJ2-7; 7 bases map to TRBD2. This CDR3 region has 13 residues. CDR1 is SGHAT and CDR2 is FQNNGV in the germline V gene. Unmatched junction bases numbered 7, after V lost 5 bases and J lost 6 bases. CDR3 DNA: TGTGCCAGCAGCCCAAAGCGGGGTAGCGAGCAGTACTTC. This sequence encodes CASSPKRGSEQYF.

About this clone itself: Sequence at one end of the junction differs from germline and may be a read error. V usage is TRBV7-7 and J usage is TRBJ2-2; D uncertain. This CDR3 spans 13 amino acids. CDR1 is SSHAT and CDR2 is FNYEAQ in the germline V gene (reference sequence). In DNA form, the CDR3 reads TGTGCTAGCAGCTTATATCTGACCGGGGAGCTGTTTTTT. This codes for CASSLYLTGELFF.

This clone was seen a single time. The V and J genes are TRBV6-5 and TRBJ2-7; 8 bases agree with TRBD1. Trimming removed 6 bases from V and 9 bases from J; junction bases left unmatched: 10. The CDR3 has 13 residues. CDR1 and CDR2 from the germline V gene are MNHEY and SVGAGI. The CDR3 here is CASRDPDRELQYF. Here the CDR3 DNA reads TGTGCCAGCAGAGACCCGGACAGGGAATTGCAGTACTTC.

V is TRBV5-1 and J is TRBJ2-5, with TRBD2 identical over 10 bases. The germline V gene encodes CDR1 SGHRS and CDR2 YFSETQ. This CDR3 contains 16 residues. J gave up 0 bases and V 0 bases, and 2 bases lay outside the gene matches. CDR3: CASSLASGGYQETQYF. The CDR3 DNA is TGCGCCAGCAGCTTGGCTAGCGGGGGATACCAAGAGACCCAGTACTTC.

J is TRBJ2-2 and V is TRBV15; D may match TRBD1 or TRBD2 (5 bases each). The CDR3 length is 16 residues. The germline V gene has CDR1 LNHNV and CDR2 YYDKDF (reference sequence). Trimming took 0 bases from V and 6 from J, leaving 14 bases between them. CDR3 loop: CATSREGLGDAGELFF. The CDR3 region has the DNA TGTGCCACCAGCAGAGAAGGTCTGGGGGATGCCGGGGAGCTGTTTTTT.

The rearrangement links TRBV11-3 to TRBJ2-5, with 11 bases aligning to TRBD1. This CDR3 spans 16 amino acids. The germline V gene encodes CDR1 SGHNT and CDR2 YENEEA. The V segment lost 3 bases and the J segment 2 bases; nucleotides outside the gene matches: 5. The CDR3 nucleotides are TGTGCCAGCAGCTTGGGGACAGGGGGGGAACAAGAGACCCAGTACTTC. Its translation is CASSLGTGGEQETQYF. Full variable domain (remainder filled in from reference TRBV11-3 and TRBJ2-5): EAGVVQSPRYKIIEKKQPVAFWCNPISGHNTLYWYLQNLGQGPELLIRYENEEAVDDSQLPKDRFSAERLKGVDSTLKIQPAELGDSAVYLCASSLGTGGEQETQYFGPGTRLLVL.

CDR3 bases: TGTGCCAGCAGCTTTTCCGGGACGAGGTATAGAACTGAAGCTTTCTTT. It codes for CASSFSGTRYRTEAFF. The gene calls are TRBV11-2 and TRBJ1-1; D possibly corresponds to TRBD1 (5 bases). Trimming removed 3 bases at V and 5 bases at J, with 19 bases between. This CDR3 has 16 residues. Germline V gene data show CDR1 as SGHAT and CDR2 as FQNNGV.

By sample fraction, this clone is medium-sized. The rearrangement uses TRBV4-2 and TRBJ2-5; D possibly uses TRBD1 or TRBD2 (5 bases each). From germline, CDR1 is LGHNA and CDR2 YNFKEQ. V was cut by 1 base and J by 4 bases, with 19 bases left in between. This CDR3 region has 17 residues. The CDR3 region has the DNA TGTGCCAGCAGCCAAGTCGGGGACGGACCAATGAGAGAGACCCAGTACTTC. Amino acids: CASSQVGDGPMRETQYF.